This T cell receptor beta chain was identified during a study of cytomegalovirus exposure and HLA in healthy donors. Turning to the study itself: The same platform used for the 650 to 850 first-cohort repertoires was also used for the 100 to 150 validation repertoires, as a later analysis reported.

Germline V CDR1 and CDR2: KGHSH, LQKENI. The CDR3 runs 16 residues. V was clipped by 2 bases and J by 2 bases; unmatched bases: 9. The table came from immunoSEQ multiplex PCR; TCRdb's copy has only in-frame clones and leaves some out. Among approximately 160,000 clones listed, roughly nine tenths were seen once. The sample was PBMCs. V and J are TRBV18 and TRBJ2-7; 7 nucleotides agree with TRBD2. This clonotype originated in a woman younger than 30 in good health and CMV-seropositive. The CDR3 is CASSPKSSGIAYEQYF. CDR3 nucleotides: TGTGCCAGCTCACCAAAGTCCAGCGGGATTGCCTACGAGCAGTACTTC.